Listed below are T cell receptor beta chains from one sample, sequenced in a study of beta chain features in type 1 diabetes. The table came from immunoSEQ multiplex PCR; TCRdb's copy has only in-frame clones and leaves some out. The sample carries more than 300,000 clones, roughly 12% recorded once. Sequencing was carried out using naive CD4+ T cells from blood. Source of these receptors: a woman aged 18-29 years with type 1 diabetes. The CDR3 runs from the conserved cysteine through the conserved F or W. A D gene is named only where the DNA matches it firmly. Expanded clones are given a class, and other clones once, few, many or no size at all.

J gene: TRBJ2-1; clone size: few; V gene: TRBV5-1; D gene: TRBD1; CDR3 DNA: TGCGCCAGCTCTCTTGGAGGACAGGGATTTGTTGAGCAGTTCTTC; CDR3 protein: CASSLGGQGFVEQFF
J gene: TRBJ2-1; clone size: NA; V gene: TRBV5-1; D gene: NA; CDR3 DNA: TGCGCCAGCAGCTTCACTAAAGAGGGTTACAATGAGCAGTTCTTC; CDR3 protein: CASSFTKEGYNEQFF
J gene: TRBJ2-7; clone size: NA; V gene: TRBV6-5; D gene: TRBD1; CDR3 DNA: TGTGCCAGCAGTTACTACCGGGACAGACCCCATGGGCAGTACTTC; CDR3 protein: CASSYYRDRPHGQYF
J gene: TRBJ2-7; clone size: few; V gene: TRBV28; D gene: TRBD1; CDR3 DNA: TGTGCCAGCAGTGGGGACAGCCTCTACGAGCAGTACTTC; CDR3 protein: CASSGDSLYEQYF
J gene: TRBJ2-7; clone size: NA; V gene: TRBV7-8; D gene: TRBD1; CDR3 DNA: TGTGCCAGCAGCTTAGAGATGGGACAGGGTCTCTACGAGCAGTACTTC; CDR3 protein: CASSLEMGQGLYEQYF
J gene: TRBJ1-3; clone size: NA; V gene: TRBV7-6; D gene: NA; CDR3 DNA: TGTGCCAGCAGCCCCACAGGGTTCCACTCTGGAAACACCATATATTTT; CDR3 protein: CASSPTGFHSGNTIYF
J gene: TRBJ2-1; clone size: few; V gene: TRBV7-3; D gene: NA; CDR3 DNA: TGTGCCAGCAGCCCGTTCGAAGGGGCGGGGTACAATGAGCAGTTCTTC; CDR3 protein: CASSPFEGAGYNEQFF
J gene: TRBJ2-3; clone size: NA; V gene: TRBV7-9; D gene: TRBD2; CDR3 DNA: TGTGCCAGCAGCTTAGGTCGTCGTGGCGGGAGGCCGGGGGATACGCAGTATTTT; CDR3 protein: CASSLGRRGGRPGDTQYF
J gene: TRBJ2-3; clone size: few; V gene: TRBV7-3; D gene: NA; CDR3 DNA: TGTGCCAGCAGCTTAAGGGGCGGTAGCACAGATACGCAGTATTTT; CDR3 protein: CASSLRGGSTDTQYF
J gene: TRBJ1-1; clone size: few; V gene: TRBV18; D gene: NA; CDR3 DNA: TGTGCCAGCTCACCACCGGCAGGGGCGAACACTGAAGCTTTCTTT; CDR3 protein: CASSPPAGANTEAFF
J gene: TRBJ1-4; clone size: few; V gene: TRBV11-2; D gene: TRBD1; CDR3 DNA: TGTGCCAGCAGCCCTACAGGGGGCGCCAGGACTAATGAAAAACTGTTTTTT; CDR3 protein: CASSPTGGARTNEKLFF
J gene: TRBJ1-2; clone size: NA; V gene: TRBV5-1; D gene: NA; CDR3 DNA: TGCGCCAGCAGCGGCGACAGCTATGGCTACACCTTC; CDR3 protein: CASSGDSYGYTF
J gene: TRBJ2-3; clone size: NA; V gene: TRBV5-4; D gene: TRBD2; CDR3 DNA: TGTGCCAGCAGCTTGACCCTTACTAGCGGGAGCACAGATACGCAGTATTTT; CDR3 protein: CASSLTLTSGSTDTQYF
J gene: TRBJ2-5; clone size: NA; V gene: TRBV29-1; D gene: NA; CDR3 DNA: TGCAGCATCCGGGACGGACAGCGCGAGACCCAGTACTTC; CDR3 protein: CSIRDGQRETQYF
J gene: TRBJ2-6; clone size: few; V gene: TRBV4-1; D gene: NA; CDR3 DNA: TGCGCCAGCAGCCAAGGTCCGAGATCTGGGGCCAACGTCCTGACTTTC; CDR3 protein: CASSQGPRSGANVLTF
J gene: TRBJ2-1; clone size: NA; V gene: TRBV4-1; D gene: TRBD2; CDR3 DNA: TGCGCCAGCAGCTTCCTAGCGGGAGTAAACAATGAGCAGTTCTTC; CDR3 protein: CASSFLAGVNNEQFF
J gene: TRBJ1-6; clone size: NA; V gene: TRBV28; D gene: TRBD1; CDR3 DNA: TGTGCCAGCAGTTCGACAGGGGGCTCACCCCTCCACTTT; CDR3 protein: CASSSTGGSPLHF
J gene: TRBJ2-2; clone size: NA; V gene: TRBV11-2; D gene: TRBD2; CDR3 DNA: TGTGCCAGCAGCTCGGGACTAGCGGGAGCCGGGGAGCTGTTTTTT; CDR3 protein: CASSSGLAGAGELFF
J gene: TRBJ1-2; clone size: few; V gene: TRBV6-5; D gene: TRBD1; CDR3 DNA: TGTGCCAGCATAAATACAGGGGCCCGGGGCTACACCTTC; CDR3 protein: CASINTGARGYTF
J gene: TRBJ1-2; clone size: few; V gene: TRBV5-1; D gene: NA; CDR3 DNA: TGCGCCAGCAGCGTCGGGGGGGATGGCTACACCTTC; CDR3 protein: CASSVGGDGYTF
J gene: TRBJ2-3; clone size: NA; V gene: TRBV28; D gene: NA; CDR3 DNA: TGTGCCAGCATCCAGTCAGATACGCAGTATTTT; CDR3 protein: CASIQSDTQYF
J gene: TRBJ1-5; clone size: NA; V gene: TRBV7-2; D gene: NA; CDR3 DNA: TGTGCCAGCAGCTTTTCAGGGGCAGCTCAGCCCCAGCATTTT; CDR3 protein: CASSFSGAAQPQHF
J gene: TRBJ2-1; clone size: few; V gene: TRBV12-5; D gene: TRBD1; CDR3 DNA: TGTGCTAGTGCCTCAACAGGGGTGCATGAGCAGTTCTTC; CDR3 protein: CASASTGVHEQFF
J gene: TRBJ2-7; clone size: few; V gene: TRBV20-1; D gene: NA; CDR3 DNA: TGCAGTGCCCGACAGACCCCCGAGCAGTACTTC; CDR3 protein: CSARQTPEQYF
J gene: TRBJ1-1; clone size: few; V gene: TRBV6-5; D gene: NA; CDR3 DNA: TGTGCCAGCAGCTGGGGCCCCTTGAACACTGAAGCTTTCTTT; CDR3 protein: CASSWGPLNTEAFF
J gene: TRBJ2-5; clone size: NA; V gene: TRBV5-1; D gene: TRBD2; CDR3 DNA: TGCGCCAGCAGCTTGGGCGGGAGCGGCGGAGAGACCCAGTACTTC; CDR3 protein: CASSLGGSGGETQYF
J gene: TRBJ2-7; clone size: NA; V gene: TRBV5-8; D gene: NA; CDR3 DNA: TGTGCCAGCAGCACGAAACAGGGCTACGAGCAGTACTTC; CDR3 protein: CASSTKQGYEQYF
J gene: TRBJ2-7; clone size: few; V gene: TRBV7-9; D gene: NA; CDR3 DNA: TGTGCCAGCAGCTTAGGACAGTACGAGCAGTACTTC; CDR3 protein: CASSLGQYEQYF
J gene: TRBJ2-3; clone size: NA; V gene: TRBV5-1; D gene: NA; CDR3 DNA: TGCGCCAGCAGCTTGGATGTGTCTAGCACAGATACGCAGTATTTT; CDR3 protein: CASSLDVSSTDTQYF
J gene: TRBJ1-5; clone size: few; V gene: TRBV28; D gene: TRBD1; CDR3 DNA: TGTGCCAGCCGATACAGGGGGGGAGGTAAACAGCCCCAGCATTTT; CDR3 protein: CASRYRGGGKQPQHF
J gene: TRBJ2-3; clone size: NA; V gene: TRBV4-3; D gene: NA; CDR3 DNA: TGCGCCAGCAGCCAAGCCACAAGCACAGATACGCAGTATTTT; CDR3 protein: CASSQATSTDTQYF
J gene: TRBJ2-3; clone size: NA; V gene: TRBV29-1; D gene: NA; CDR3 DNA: TGCAGCGAACGACAGGGCACAGATACGCAGTATTTT; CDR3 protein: CSERQGTDTQYF
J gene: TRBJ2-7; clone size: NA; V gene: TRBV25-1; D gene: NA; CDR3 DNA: TGTGCCAGCAGTGCCCACGGGGGAGGCCCCCCGTTTCAGTACTTC; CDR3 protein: CASSAHGGGPPFQYF
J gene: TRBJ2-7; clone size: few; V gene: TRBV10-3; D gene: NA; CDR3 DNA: TGTGCCATCAGAGATGGGGCCGATAGGACCTACGAGCAGTACTTC; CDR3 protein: CAIRDGADRTYEQYF
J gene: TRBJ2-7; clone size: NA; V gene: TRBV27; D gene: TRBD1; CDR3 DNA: TGTGCCAGCAGACGGACAGGGATTTTCTACGAGCAGTACTTC; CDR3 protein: CASRRTGIFYEQYF
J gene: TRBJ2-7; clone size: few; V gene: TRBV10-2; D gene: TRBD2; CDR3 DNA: TGCGCCAGCGGGGGACTAGCGGAATACGAGCAGTACTTC; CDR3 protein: CASGGLAEYEQYF
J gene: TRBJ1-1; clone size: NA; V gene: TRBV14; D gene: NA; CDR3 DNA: TGTGCCAGCAGGCCGCAGGGGCGCACTGAAGCTTTCTTT; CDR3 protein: CASRPQGRTEAFF
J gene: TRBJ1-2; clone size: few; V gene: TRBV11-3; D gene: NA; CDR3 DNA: TGTGCCAGCAGTCCAAGGGAGGGCTATGGCTACACCTTC; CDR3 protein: CASSPREGYGYTF
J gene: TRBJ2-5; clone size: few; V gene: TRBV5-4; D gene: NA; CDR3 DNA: TGTGCCAGCAGCTTGGGCCCTACGGAGACCCAGTACTTC; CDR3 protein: CASSLGPTETQYF
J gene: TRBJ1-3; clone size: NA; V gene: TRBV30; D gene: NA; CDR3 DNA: TGTGCTTTGGCAGGCAGCTCTGGAAACACCATATATTTT; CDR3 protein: CALAGSSGNTIYF
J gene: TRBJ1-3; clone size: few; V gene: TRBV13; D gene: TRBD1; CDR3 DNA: TGTGCCAGCAGTGGACAGGAAGATACTGGAAACACCATATATTTT; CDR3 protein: CASSGQEDTGNTIYF
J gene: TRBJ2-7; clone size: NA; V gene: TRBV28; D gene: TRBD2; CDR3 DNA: TGTGCCAGCAGTTCCTTATGGGCGGGAGGCTACGAGCAGTACTTC; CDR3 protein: CASSSLWAGGYEQYF
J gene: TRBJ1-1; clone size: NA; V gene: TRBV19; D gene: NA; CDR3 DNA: TGTGCCAGTAGTGCCCGAGGGTCGGTGAACACTGAAGCTTTCTTT; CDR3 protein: CASSARGSVNTEAFF
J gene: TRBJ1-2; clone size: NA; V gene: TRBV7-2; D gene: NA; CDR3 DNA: TGTGCCAGCAGCTTAGTCGGACAAGAGTATGGCTACACCTTC; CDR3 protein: CASSLVGQEYGYTF
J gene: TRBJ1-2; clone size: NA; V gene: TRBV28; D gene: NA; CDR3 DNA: TGTGCCCTCCGGGGGGCGCCTGGCTACACCTTC; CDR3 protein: CALRGAPGYTF
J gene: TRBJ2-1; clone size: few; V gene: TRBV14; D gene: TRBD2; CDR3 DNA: TGTGCCAGCAGCCAACTATCTAGCGGGGACAATGAGCAGTTCTTC; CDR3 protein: CASSQLSSGDNEQFF
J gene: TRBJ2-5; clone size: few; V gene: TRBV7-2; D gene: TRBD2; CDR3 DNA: TGTGCCAGCAGCTCCACCGGGACTAGCGGAGAGACCCAGTACTTC; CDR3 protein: CASSSTGTSGETQYF
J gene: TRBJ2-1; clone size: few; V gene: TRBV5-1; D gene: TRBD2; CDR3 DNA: TGCGCCAGCAGCTTGGTGGGGCTAGCGGGAGTCAAAGGCCTACGCAATGAGCAGTTCTTC; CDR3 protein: CASSLVGLAGVKGLRNEQFF
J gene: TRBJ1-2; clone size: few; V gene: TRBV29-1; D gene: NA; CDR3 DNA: TGCAGCGTCTCCAGATTAGGAGACTATGGCTACACCTTC; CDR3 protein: CSVSRLGDYGYTF
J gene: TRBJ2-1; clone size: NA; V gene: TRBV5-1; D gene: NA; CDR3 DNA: TGCGCCAGCAGCTTGGGCGGATTGGTTAACAATGAGCAGTTCTTC; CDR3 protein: CASSLGGLVNNEQFF
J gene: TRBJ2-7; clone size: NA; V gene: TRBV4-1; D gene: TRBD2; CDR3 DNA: TGCGCCAGCAGCCAAGATGGGGCTAGCGGGAGTTCGGTCTACGAGCAGTACTTC; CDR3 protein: CASSQDGASGSSVYEQYF
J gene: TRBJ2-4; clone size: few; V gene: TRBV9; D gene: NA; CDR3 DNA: TGTGCCAGCAGCGTAGAAGGGGGCATTCAGTACTTC; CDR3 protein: CASSVEGGIQYF
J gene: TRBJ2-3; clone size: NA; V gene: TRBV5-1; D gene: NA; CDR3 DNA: TGCGCCAGCAGCTTGGCCCCTGGACAAGATGGAGATACGCAGTATTTT; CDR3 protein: CASSLAPGQDGDTQYF
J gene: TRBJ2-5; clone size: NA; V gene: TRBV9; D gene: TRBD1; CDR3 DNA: TGTGCCAGCAGTCCCGGGACAGGTTTCAGGACAGCCCAGTACTTC; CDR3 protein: CASSPGTGFRTAQYF